This TCR beta chain originates from a study of blood T cell repertoires in COVID-19 (dated by TCRdb to 2020 to 2021). Notes on the research overall: Samples from collaborators originated in the United States, Italy and Spain and spanned both the acute and convalescent phases of COVID-19. The prospective study material was composed of cDNA or gDNA derived from T cells, B-cell-depleted T cells, or PBMCs. Deeply sampled blood TCRbeta repertoires from subjects exposed to, actively infected with, or recovered from COVID-19 were included in the dataset. A freely available public database, intended as a resource for researchers studying the immune response to SARS-CoV-2, is where the repertoires were released. Samples came from the ongoing ImmuneRACE study (first 160 participants) plus 1,254 subjects from 6 global collaborators. Sample metadata almost always included a de-identified subject ID, COVID-19 status, age in years and sex. Where available, HLA class I and class II types were taken from metadata supplied by the sample provider and were not determined by assay-based typing.

Each collaborating institution followed its own protocols to collect whole blood in K2EDTA tubes. Collaborator samples were shipped for TCRbeta analysis as frozen whole blood, isolated PBMCs, or DNA extracted from either sample type. Concerning this clone itself: Its antigen specificity is not known. Base-call qualities are not available, and no considerably larger clone is one nucleotide away.

At the junction V is shortened by 3 bases and J by 3 bases, with 9 bases in between. From a lookup of the germline V gene (reference sequence), CDR1 and CDR2 are SEHNR and FQNEAQ. The CDR3, from cysteine to phenylalanine, totals 14 residues. The entry retains the CDR3 DNA only, 42 bases that are in frame from base 1. TCRbeta CDR3 regions were amplified from genomic DNA using the immunoSEQ Assay, a bias-controlled multiplex PCR. The original pipeline was this. Within the assay, amplification of reference gene primers was used to estimate how many nucleated cells each sample contained. Sequence reads were collapsed and filtered to measure the absolute abundance of every unique TCRbeta CDR3 rearrangement. For each sample, productive Simpson clonality was calculated as the square root of Simpson's diversity index over productive rearrangements. TCRdb carries this immuneACCESS record with in-frame sequences only. Its versions omit some clonotypes, under half of them owing to an unresolved V gene in the studies checked, with the rest unexplained. The V and J calls and the clone size are those of that table, but D and trimming were determined from the DNA. The sample records around 260,000 clones, 80% to 90% of which are singletons. The ten largest clones add up to over 2% of the sample.

Here is what the overall study found, with its caveats: How much clinical and demographic metadata was included differed by source and by participant, and the metadata was provided uncurated.

Recombination linked TRBV7-9 to TRBJ1-5; the D segment could be TRBD1, given 5 matching bases. This TCR was recovered from a woman in her forties or fifties with acute or convalescent COVID-19. The sequenced material came from peripheral blood. CDR3 loop: CASSLDTHNQPQHF. The sequence in DNA is TGTGCCAGCAGCTTGGACACACACAATCAGCCCCAGCATTTT.